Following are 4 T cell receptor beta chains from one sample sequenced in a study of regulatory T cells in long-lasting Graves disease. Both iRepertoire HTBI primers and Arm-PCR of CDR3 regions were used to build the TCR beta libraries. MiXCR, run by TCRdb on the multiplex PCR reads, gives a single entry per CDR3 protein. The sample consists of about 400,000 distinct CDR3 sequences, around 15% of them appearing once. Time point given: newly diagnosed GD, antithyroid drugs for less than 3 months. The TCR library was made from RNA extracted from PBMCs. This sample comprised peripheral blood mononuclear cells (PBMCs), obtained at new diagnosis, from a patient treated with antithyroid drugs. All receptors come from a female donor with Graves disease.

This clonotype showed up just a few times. The CDR3 reads CASSFEDRGSNEQYF. CDR3 nucleotide sequence: TGTGCCAGCAGCTTTGAGGACAGGGGGTCGAACGAGCAGTACTTC. V is TRBV5-5 and J is TRBJ2-7; TRBD1 agrees at 10 bases. The CDR3 is made up of 15 amino acids. V shed 2 bases, J shed 5 bases, and the junction held 7 bases outside the gene matches. Per germline, CDR1 SGHKS and CDR2 YYEKEE (reference sequence).

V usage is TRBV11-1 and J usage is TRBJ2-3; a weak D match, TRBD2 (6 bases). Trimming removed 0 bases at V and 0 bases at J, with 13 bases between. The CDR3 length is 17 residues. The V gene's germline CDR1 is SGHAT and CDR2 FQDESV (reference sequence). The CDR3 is CASSLARSGTSTDTQYF. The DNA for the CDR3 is TGTGCCAGCAGCTTAGCCCGTAGCGGAACTAGCACAGATACGCAGTATTTT.

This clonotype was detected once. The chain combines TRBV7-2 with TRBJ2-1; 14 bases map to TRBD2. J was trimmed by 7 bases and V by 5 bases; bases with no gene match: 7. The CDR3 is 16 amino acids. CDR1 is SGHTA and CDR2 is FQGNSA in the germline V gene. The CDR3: CASSPGLAGVWNEQFF. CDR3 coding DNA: TGTGCCAGCAGCCCGGGACTAGCGGGAGTGTGGAATGAGCAGTTCTTC.

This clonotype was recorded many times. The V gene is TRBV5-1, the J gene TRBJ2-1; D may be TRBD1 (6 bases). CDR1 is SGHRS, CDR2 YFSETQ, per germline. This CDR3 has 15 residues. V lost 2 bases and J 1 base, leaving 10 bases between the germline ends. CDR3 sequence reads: CASSFRTVSYNEQFF. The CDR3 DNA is TGCGCCAGCAGCTTCAGGACAGTTTCCTACAATGAGCAGTTCTTC.